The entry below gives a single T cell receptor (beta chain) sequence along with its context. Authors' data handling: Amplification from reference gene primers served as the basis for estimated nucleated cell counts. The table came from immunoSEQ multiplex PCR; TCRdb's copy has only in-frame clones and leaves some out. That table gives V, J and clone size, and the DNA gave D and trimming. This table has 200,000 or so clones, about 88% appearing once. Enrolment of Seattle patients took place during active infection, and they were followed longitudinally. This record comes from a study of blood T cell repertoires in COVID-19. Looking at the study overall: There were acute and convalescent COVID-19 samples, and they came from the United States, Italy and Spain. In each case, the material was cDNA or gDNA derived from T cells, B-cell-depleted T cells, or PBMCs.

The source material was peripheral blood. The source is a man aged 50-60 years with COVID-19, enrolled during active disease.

The CDR3 DNA sequence: TGTGCCAGCAGTGAAAGCAGAGGTGGCAATCAGCCCCAGCATTTT. This codes for CASSESRGGNQPQHF. V is TRBV6-1 and J is TRBJ1-5; no reliable D call. Germline CDR1 reads MNHNS; CDR2 reads SASEGT. V was pared by 2 bases and J by 2 bases, with 10 bases between. This CDR3 is 15 amino acids long.